The 25 T cell receptor beta chains presented below share a single source sample, sequenced in a study of cytomegalovirus exposure and HLA in healthy donors. Primers: 60 Vbeta forward and 13 Jbeta reverse. This table comes from immunoSEQ multiplex PCR, and its TCRdb copy is limited to in-frame clones, with some not included. This sample's table has fewer than 130,000 clones. Sequenced material: PBMCs. The receptor source for this set is a man between 45 and 60 years old in good health and CMV-seronegative.

The chain links TRBV30 to TRBJ1-4, with D possibly TRBD1 on 6 matching bases. Trimming pared 0 bases from V and 0 bases from J, leaving 23 bases between. Looked up from germline, CDR1 is GTSNPN and CDR2 is SVGIG (reference sequence). This CDR3 has 20 amino acids. DNA of the CDR3: TGTGCCTGGAGTGTCCTCCTGCCCCCTCCGGACAGAGCAACTAATGAAAAACTGTTTTTT. This codes for CAWSVLLPPPDRATNEKLFF.

CDR3 bases: TGCGCCAGCAGCCAAGATCGTCGGACAGGGACGTTCAGAAACACCATATATTTT. Translation: CASSQDRRTGTFRNTIYF. This rearrangement joins TRBV4-3 to TRBJ1-3, with 8 bases matching TRBD1. V lost 0 bases, J lost 5 bases, and 12 bases stayed unmatched. Germline assignment: CDR1 LGHNA and CDR2 YSLEER. CDR3 length: 18 amino acids.

This chain connects TRBV19 to TRBJ2-1; D call uncertain. The V gene lost 1 base and the J gene lost 8 bases, with 12 bases spanning the gap. CDR1 and CDR2 from the germline V gene are LNHDA and SQIVND (reference sequence). The CDR3 length is 14 residues. CDR3 nucleotides: TGTGCCAGTAGTATAGTTACAATCTCCGATGAGCAGTTCTTC. Translation gives CASSIVTISDEQFF. Drawing the rest from reference TRBV19 and TRBJ2-1, the complete variable domain is DGGITQSPKYLFRKEGQNVTLSCEQNLNHDAMYWYRQDPGQGLRLIYYSQIVNDFQKGDIAEGYSVSREKKESFPLTVTSAQKNPTAFYLCASSIVTISDEQFFGPGTRLTVL.

V and J are TRBV15 and TRBJ2-1; D is ambiguous. The ends were cut back, 2 bases at V and 0 bases at J, with 14 bases in the middle. The CDR3 is 17 residues long. CDR1 LNHNV and CDR2 YYDKDF come from the germline V gene (reference sequence). The CDR3 sequence: CATSRYSSRNSYNEQFF. In nucleotides, the CDR3 is TGTGCCACCAGCAGATACAGCAGCCGCAACTCCTACAATGAGCAGTTCTTC.

This chain joins TRBV4-2 and TRBJ1-1; D remains unclear. This CDR3 is 13 amino acids long. The V end lost 4 bases, the J end lost 2 bases, and 8 bases lay between the germline ends. In germline, CDR1 is LGHNA, CDR2 YNFKEQ. This CDR3 reads CASSLGGNTEAFF. DNA for the CDR3: TGTGCCAGCAGCCTCGGAGGAAACACTGAAGCTTTCTTT.

This sequence joins TRBV19 and TRBJ2-3; TRBD1 matches 7 bases. V lost 5 bases, J lost 7 bases, and 9 bases stayed unmatched. Germline V gene data show CDR1 as LNHDA and CDR2 as SQIVND (reference sequence). The CDR3 runs 14 residues. In DNA, the CDR3 is TGTGCCAGTAGTCTCTCCGGGACAGACAATACGCAGTATTTT. Amino acids: CASSLSGTDNTQYF.

This chain links TRBV6-6 with TRBJ1-2; 7 bases line up with TRBD1. This CDR3 spans 15 amino acids. The J segment lost 1 base and the V segment lost 2 bases, leaving 4 bases of the junction unmatched. CDR1 is MNHNY, CDR2 SVGAGI, per germline (reference sequence). The CDR3 coding sequence is TGTGCCAGCAGTTACAGGGGGCGAGGTAACTATGGCTACACCTTC. It yields the protein CASSYRGRGNYGYTF.

This rearrangement joins TRBV13 to TRBJ1-1, with D tentatively TRBD1 (6 bases). This CDR3 spans 16 amino acids. CDR1 and CDR2 (germline): PRHDT, FYEKMQ (reference sequence). Trimming left V 4 bases short and J 3 bases short, with 18 bases between. The CDR3 sequence is CASSSVRGFMYTEAFF. The DNA of the CDR3 is TGTGCCAGCAGCTCGGTCAGGGGTTTTATGTACACTGAAGCTTTCTTT.

This chain links TRBV6-1 with TRBJ1-1, with D perhaps TRBD1 (5 bases). Germline CDR1 reads MNHNS; CDR2 reads SASEGT. CDR3 length: 13 amino acids. Trimming took 6 bases from V and 0 from J, leaving 8 bases between them. The chain's CDR3 is CASRYRMNTEAFF. CDR3 sequence (DNA): TGTGCCAGCAGATACAGGATGAACACTGAAGCTTTCTTT.

The rearrangement links TRBV19 to TRBJ1-1; D is perhaps TRBD1 (5 bases). V was cut by 3 bases and J by 0 bases, with 14 bases left in between. CDR3 size: 16 residues. Germline loops: CDR1 LNHDA, CDR2 SQIVND (reference sequence). CDR3 DNA sequence: TGTGCCAGTAGTATCCGACGGGGGGGAATGAACACTGAAGCTTTCTTT. As protein: CASSIRRGGMNTEAFF.

This sequence joins TRBV4-3 and TRBJ1-4, with 7 bases aligning to TRBD1. V lost 5 bases to trimming and J lost 1 base; unmatched junction nucleotides: 4. Germline loops: CDR1 LGHNA, CDR2 YSLEER. The CDR3 extends over 15 amino acids. The CDR3: CASSDTGETNEKLFF. DNA for the CDR3: TGCGCCAGCAGCGATACAGGGGAAACTAATGAAAAACTGTTTTTT.

The chain employs TRBV27 and TRBJ1-2; 7 bases are a match to TRBD1. The CDR3 is made up of 14 amino acids. The trim removed 6 bases at V and 4 bases at J, leaving 8 bases unmatched. Germline assignment: CDR1 MNHEY and CDR2 SMNVEV (reference sequence). The CDR3 DNA reads TGTGCCAGCAGCCTGACAGGGAGGATCTATGGCTACACCTTC. Its protein is CASSLTGRIYGYTF.

V is TRBV27 and J is TRBJ1-4, with 11 positions matching TRBD1. V was clipped by 1 base and J by 6 bases; unmatched bases: 4. This CDR3 region has 16 residues. Germline values: CDR1 MNHEY, CDR2 SMNVEV (reference sequence). The CDR3 reads CASSLYGTGGDEKLFF. The CDR3, as DNA: TGTGCCAGCAGTTTATACGGGACAGGGGGTGATGAAAAACTGTTTTTT.

The rearrangement uses TRBV19 and TRBJ2-7; weak D call: TRBD1 (6 bases). With 1 base removed from V and 3 bases from J, the gap between germline ends came to 13 bases. This CDR3 is built from 15 residues. Germline-derived CDR1 and CDR2 are LNHDA and SQIVND (reference sequence). CDR3 nucleotide sequence: TGTGCCAGTAGTATAGCAACAGGGAGATTCTACGAGCAGTACTTC. This sequence encodes CASSIATGRFYEQYF.

The chain joins TRBV4-1 to TRBJ2-3; possibly TRBD1 for D (6 bases). The V and J ends lost 0 bases and 6 bases respectively, with 10 bases between them. The CDR3 totals 14 residues. Per germline, CDR1 MGHRA and CDR2 YSYEKL. The CDR3 spells CASSQETGLDTQYF. In DNA, the CDR3 is TGCGCCAGCAGCCAAGAAACAGGGCTGGATACGCAGTATTTT.

The chain is built from TRBV6-5 and TRBJ1-4; TRBD1 aligns across 8 bases. V shed 4 bases, J shed 7 bases, and the junction held 5 bases outside the gene matches. This CDR3 spans 14 amino acids. Germline V gene sequence: CDR1 MNHEY, CDR2 SVGAGI. The CDR3 DNA reads TGTGCCAGCAGTTCCGGGACAGGAGGTGAAAAACTGTTTTTT. It encodes CASSSGTGGEKLFF.

The chain is built from TRBV18 and TRBJ2-1; 7 bases agree with TRBD2. The CDR3 runs to 15 residues. V was clipped by 0 bases and J by 8 bases; unmatched bases: 7. The germline gives CDR1 KGHSH, CDR2 LQKENI. The DNA for the CDR3 is TGTGCCAGCTCACCACCCGGGGGGACGAGGGATGAGCAGTTCTTC. Translating gives CASSPPGGTRDEQFF.

The gene calls are TRBV11-3 and TRBJ2-7; tentatively, D is TRBD2 (5 bases). CDR3 length equals 14 residues. The germline V gene encodes CDR1 SGHNT and CDR2 YENEEA. Trimming removed 1 base from V and 1 base from J, with 8 bases in between. The CDR3 bases are TGTGCCAGCAGCTTAGGGACTGGGTCCTACGAGCAGTACTTC. The encoded protein is CASSLGTGSYEQYF.

This chain connects TRBV14 to TRBJ2-7; TRBD2 is a possible D gene (5 bases). Trimming removed 4 bases from V and 6 bases from J, with 16 bases in between. Germline assignment: CDR1 SGHDN and CDR2 FVKESK. The CDR3 totals 14 residues. The CDR3 spells CASSPAGGGVEQYF. The CDR3 nucleotides are TGTGCCAGCAGCCCGGCAGGAGGTGGTGTCGAGCAGTACTTC.

CDR3 residues: CASSPRRQRSYEQYF. The CDR3, as DNA: TGTGCCAGCAGCCCTAGGCGACAGCGAAGTTACGAGCAGTACTTC. The chain uses TRBV11-3 and TRBJ2-7; D is perhaps TRBD1 (5 bases). The CDR3 has 15 amino acids. The germline V gene encodes CDR1 SGHNT and CDR2 YENEEA. V lost 5 bases and J 4 bases, leaving 18 bases between the germline ends.

The rearrangement links TRBV27 to TRBJ1-4; D gene ambiguous. Germline CDR1 is MNHEY and CDR2 is SMNVEV (reference sequence). CDR3 length: 15 residues. V was shortened by 5 bases and J by 7 bases, with 17 bases between the two germline ends. The CDR3 loop reads CASSKTRLAGEKLFF. CDR3 DNA: TGTGCCAGCAGTAAAACAAGATTGGCGGGTGAAAAACTGTTTTTT.

About this clone: One end of the junction does not line up with germline, which may come from a read error. V gene TRBV5-1 combines with J gene TRBJ1-2; possible D gene TRBD1, 6 bases. In germline, CDR1 is SGHRS, CDR2 YFSETQ. The CDR3 contains 13 residues. The CDR3 spells CASDRKNYEGYIF. CDR3 nucleotide sequence: TGCGCCAGTGACAGGAAAAACTATGAGGGCTACATCTTC.

This sequence joins TRBV18 and TRBJ1-3; D is perhaps TRBD1 (6 bases). Looked up from germline, CDR1 is KGHSH and CDR2 is LQKENI. Trimming left V 5 bases short and J 1 base short, with 18 bases between. The CDR3 is 17 amino acids. The DNA for the CDR3 is TGTGCCAGCTCAGTTTTACAGGGCAAGCTGTCTGGAAACACCATATATTTT. Amino acid sequence: CASSVLQGKLSGNTIYF.

CDR3 loop: CASSYLYGTHNYEQYF. CDR3 DNA: TGCGCCAGCAGCTACTTATACGGGACACACAACTACGAGCAGTACTTC. This sequence joins TRBV5-1 and TRBJ2-7; D might be TRBD1 (6 bases). CDR3 length: 16 amino acids. V was cut by 3 bases and J by 3 bases, with 19 bases left in between. Germline CDR1 and CDR2: SGHRS and YFSETQ.

The V gene is TRBV19, the J gene TRBJ1-6; the D is unclear. The germline gives CDR1 LNHDA, CDR2 SQIVND (reference sequence). Trimming took off 5 bases at V and 5 bases at J, with 7 bases between the two ends. The CDR3 covers 13 residues. The CDR3 reads CASSGQHNSPLHF. CDR3 nucleotides: TGTGCCAGTAGTGGGCAGCATAATTCACCCCTCCACTTT.